These 17 T cell receptor beta chains were sequenced from one sample in a study of cytotoxic CD8 clonotypes in ibrutinib-treated CLL. Data came from immunoSEQ multiplex PCR; TCRdb stores just in-frame clones and leaves some out. The table includes roughly 54,000 clones, roughly three fifths detected once. The starting material was PBMCs, obtained after 24 months of ibrutinib treatment. The receptor set was obtained from a human donor with chronic lymphocytic leukemia.

The V and J genes are TRBV5-4 and TRBJ1-1, with D perhaps TRBD1 (6 bases). CDR3 length equals 13 residues. Per germline, CDR1 SGHNT and CDR2 YYREEE (reference sequence). V lost 6 bases to trimming and J lost 4 bases, with 13 bases between them. The CDR3, as DNA: TGTGCCAGCAACCAGGGGCCCGGCACTGAAGCTTTCTTT. This sequence encodes CASNQGPGTEAFF.

This rearrangement joins TRBV9 to TRBJ2-5; no clear D gene. The CDR3 covers 14 residues. Trimming cost V 4 bases and J 4 bases, with 14 bases left between them. The V gene's germline CDR1 is SGDLS and CDR2 YYNGEE. The CDR3 DNA reads TGTGCCAGCAGCCGCTTGGTGACTCCAGAGACCCAGTACTTC. Its protein is CASSRLVTPETQYF.

V and J are TRBV5-5 and TRBJ2-1; D may match TRBD1 or TRBD2 (6 bases each). V lost 4 bases to trimming and J lost 5 bases, with 16 bases between them. The CDR3 is made up of 15 amino acids. Germline values: CDR1 SGHKS, CDR2 YYEKEE (reference sequence). CDR3 bases: TGTGCCAGCAGCACCGAAGGTGGGGGGCACAATGAGCAGTTCTTC. Its translation: CASSTEGGGHNEQFF.

This clone came up a few times. J is TRBJ1-2 and V is TRBV2; TRBD1 is a possible D gene (6 bases). The CDR3 is 14 amino acids. CDR1 is SNHLY and CDR2 is FYNNEI in the germline V gene. V gave up 4 bases and J gave up 5 bases, with 14 bases separating them. The CDR3 DNA is TGTGCCAGCAGTGGGTCAGGGGCCTCTTATGGCTACACCTTC. It specifies CASSGSGASYGYTF.

V is TRBV5-4 and J is TRBJ1-1; maybe TRBD1 (5 bases). Germline values: CDR1 SGHNT, CDR2 YYREEE (reference sequence). Trimming left V 0 bases short and J 0 bases short, with 9 bases between. This CDR3 contains 15 residues. DNA for the CDR3: TGTGCCAGCAGCTTGGGGGGAGGGGTGAACACTGAAGCTTTCTTT. This codes for CASSLGGGVNTEAFF.

The gene calls are TRBV6-6 and TRBJ2-3; 9 nucleotides agree with TRBD2. Looked up from germline, CDR1 is MNHNY and CDR2 is SVGAGI (reference sequence). J lost 1 base, V lost 1 base, and 3 bases had no gene match. The CDR3 loop spans 16 amino acids. The CDR3 is CASSYYASGGTDTQYF. Here the CDR3 DNA reads TGTGCCAGCAGTTACTACGCTAGCGGGGGCACAGATACGCAGTATTTT.

V and J are TRBV11-3 and TRBJ2-1; 12 bases fit TRBD2. Germline V lookup: CDR1 SGHNT, CDR2 YENEEA. CDR3 length: 15 amino acids. J was trimmed by 8 bases and V by 4 bases; bases with no gene match: 6. In DNA, the CDR3 is TGTGCCAGCAGCTCGCGACTAGCGGGGGCGGATGAGCAGTTCTTC. It specifies CASSSRLAGADEQFF. Filled out from reference TRBV11-3 and TRBJ2-1, the complete variable domain reads EAGVVQSPRYKIIEKKQPVAFWCNPISGHNTLYWYLQNLGQGPELLIRYENEEAVDDSQLPKDRFSAERLKGVDSTLKIQPAELGDSAVYLCASSSRLAGADEQFFGPGTRLTVL.

The gene calls are TRBV7-9 and TRBJ1-1; D is ambiguous. The CDR3 is made up of 13 amino acids. The germline V gene has CDR1 SEHNR and CDR2 FQNEAQ (reference sequence). The V end lost 5 bases, the J end lost 1 base, and 8 bases lay between the germline ends. CDR3 loop: CASSNRENTEAFF. CDR3 sequence (DNA): TGTGCCAGCAGCAACCGGGAGAACACTGAAGCTTTCTTT.

V gene TRBV15 combines with J gene TRBJ2-1, with 10 positions matching TRBD1. Germline V CDR1 and CDR2: LNHNV, YYDKDF (reference sequence). Trimming at V came to 5 bases and at J to 3 bases, leaving 4 bases not matched to a gene. The CDR3 length is 15 residues. As DNA, the CDR3 is TGTGCCACCAGCCGGGACAGGGGAGGCTACAATGAGCAGTTCTTC. Residues: CATSRDRGGYNEQFF.

The chain uses TRBV11-2 and TRBJ1-2; 9 nucleotides line up with TRBD1. The CDR3 spans 17 residues. The J segment lost 0 bases and the V segment lost 3 bases, leaving 8 bases of the junction unmatched. Per germline, CDR1 SGHAT and CDR2 FQNNGV. The CDR3 DNA sequence: TGTGCCAGCAGCTTGTCGGGACAGGGATCTGCTAACTATGGCTACACCTTC. Encoded protein: CASSLSGQGSANYGYTF.

This clone has a handful of counts. The chain uses TRBV19 and TRBJ2-2; possible D gene TRBD1, 5 bases. The V gene's germline CDR1 is LNHDA and CDR2 SQIVND (reference sequence). Between the trimmed V and J ends, which lost 3 bases and 2 bases, there was a span of 7 bases. This CDR3 spans 14 amino acids. CDR3 sequence (DNA): TGTGCCAGTAGTATGGGGCCCAACACCGGGGAGCTGTTTTTT. This encodes CASSMGPNTGELFF.

In its sample, this clone is large. V and J are TRBV4-1 and TRBJ2-1; 9 nucleotides match TRBD2. The junction had 5 bases not matched to a gene; V was cut back by 8 bases and J by 0 bases. Germline CDR1 and CDR2: MGHRA and YSYEKL. This CDR3 contains 15 residues. The CDR3 loop reads CASALLAGSYNEQFF. The CDR3 DNA follows: TGCGCCAGCGCCCTACTAGCGGGCTCCTACAATGAGCAGTTCTTC.

V is TRBV5-1 and J is TRBJ2-6, with D possibly TRBD1 on 6 matching bases. The CDR3 is 15 residues long. V gave up 6 bases and J gave up 0 bases, with 10 bases separating them. Germline CDR1 SGHRS, CDR2 YFSETQ. The CDR3 spells CASTEQGSGANVLTF. The DNA of the CDR3 is TGCGCCAGCACCGAACAGGGCTCTGGGGCCAACGTCCTGACTTTC.

This clone was found many times. V usage is TRBV7-8 and J usage is TRBJ2-3; D may be TRBD2 (5 bases). V lost 6 bases and J 5 bases, leaving 15 bases between the germline ends. Germline V gene sequence: CDR1 SGHVS, CDR2 FQNEAQ. This CDR3 spans 14 amino acids. CDR3 sequence (DNA): TGTGCCAGCAGTTCTACGTTGGGGAGAGATACGCAGTATTTT. This translates into CASSSTLGRDTQYF.

This clone has more than one count but fewer than ten. This chain links TRBV7-8 with TRBJ1-1; D gene unclear. Per the germline V gene, CDR1 is SGHVS and CDR2 is FQNEAQ. Trimming stripped 5 bases from V and 1 base from J, with 14 bases between. This CDR3 comprises 15 residues. The DNA of the CDR3 is TGTGCCAGCAGCCCAGAAGCGGGGAAGAACACTGAAGCTTTCTTT. Residues: CASSPEAGKNTEAFF.

The genes are TRBV5-1 and TRBJ2-1; 9 bases agree with TRBD1. The CDR3 consists of 15 residues. The junction had 3 bases not matched to a gene; V was cut back by 4 bases and J by 1 base. Germline CDR1 SGHRS, CDR2 YFSETQ. The CDR3 is CASSPGTGSYNEQFF. Written as DNA, the CDR3 is TGCGCCAGCAGCCCGGGGACAGGGTCCTACAATGAGCAGTTCTTC.

The V and J genes are TRBV10-3 and TRBJ2-7; 9 bases are shared with TRBD2. Germline CDR1 and CDR2: ENHRY and SYGVKD. CDR3 size: 12 residues. V lost 10 bases and J lost 6; bases outside the gene matches: 7. CDR3 coding DNA: TGTGCCAGCTCGGGACTAGCCATCGAGCAGTACTTC. It specifies CASSGLAIEQYF.